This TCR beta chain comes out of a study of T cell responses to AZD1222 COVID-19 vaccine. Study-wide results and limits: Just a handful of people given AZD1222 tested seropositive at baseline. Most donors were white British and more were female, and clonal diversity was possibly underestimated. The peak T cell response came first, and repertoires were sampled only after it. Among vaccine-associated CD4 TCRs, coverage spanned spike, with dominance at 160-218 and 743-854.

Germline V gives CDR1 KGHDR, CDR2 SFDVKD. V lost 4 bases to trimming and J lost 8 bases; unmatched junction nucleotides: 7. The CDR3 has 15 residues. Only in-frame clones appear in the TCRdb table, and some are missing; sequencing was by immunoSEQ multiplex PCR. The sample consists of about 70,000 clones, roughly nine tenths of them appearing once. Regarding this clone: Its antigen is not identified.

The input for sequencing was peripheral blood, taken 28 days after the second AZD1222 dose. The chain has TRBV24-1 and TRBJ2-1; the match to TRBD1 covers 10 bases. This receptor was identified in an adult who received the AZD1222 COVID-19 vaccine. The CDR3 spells CATSEPGQGFYEQFF. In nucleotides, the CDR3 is TGTGCCACCAGTGAGCCGGGACAGGGGTTCTATGAGCAGTTCTTC.